This is a list of T cell receptor beta chains from one sample in a study of blood T cell repertoires in COVID-19. Here immunoSEQ multiplex PCR was the method, and the copy in TCRdb shows in-frame clones only, minus some. The profile shows 300,000 to 400,000 clones, 88% of them singletons. The material sequenced was peripheral blood. Receptor source: a woman in her twenties or thirties with COVID-19, enrolled during active disease. CDR3s include the opening cysteine and the closing phenylalanine or tryptophan. Each record gives: clone size, J gene, D gene, CDR3 length, V gene, CDR3 protein, CDR3 DNA. The D gene is left open where the match is weak. Size is stated for part of the rows, as once, few or many counts, or as a class when the clone is expanded.

>NA|TRBJ1-1|NA|16|TRBV27
CASSLSLGALGTEAFF
TGTGCCAGCAGTTTATCGTTAGGGGCTCTGGGCACTGAAGCTTTCTTT
>NA|TRBJ2-7|NA|14|TRBV5-4
CASSSKGLQGEQYF
TGTGCCAGCAGCTCCAAGGGCTTGCAGGGCGAGCAGTACTTC
>NA|TRBJ1-2|NA|15|TRBV7-9
CASSLGQGSPYGYTF
TGTGCCAGCAGCTTGGGGCAGGGGTCCCCCTATGGCTACACCTTC
>NA|TRBJ2-5|NA|12|TRBV9
CASSVVGETQYF
TGTGCCAGCAGCGTAGTTGGCGAGACCCAGTACTTC
>NA|TRBJ1-5|NA|10|TRBV30
CAPLGGPQHF
TGTGCCCCACTGGGGGGGCCCCAGCATTTT
>NA|TRBJ2-2|NA|11|TRBV11-2
CASSPRVELFF
TGTGCCAGCAGCCCCCGCGTGGAGCTGTTTTTT
>NA|TRBJ2-2|TRBD1|15|TRBV4-1
CASSQKTGESGELFF
TGCGCCAGCAGCCAAAAGACAGGGGAAAGCGGGGAGCTGTTTTTT
>once|TRBJ1-1|TRBD1|18|TRBV3-1/TRBV3-2
CASSQYSRFTGVRTEAFF
TGTGCCAGCAGCCAATATTCCCGCTTTACAGGGGTTCGCACTGAAGCTTTCTTT
>NA|TRBJ1-1|TRBD1|14|TRBV5-1
CASSPDRVLGEAFF
TGCGCCAGCAGCCCGGACAGGGTATTGGGTGAAGCTTTCTTT
>NA|TRBJ2-7|TRBD1|16|TRBV7-9
CASSLYLGTGTHEQYF
TGTGCCAGCAGCTTATACCTTGGGACAGGGACCCACGAGCAGTACTTC
>NA|TRBJ2-5|NA|15|TRBV4-1
CASSQGAGSWETQYF
TGCGCCAGCAGCCAAGGCGCAGGTTCGTGGGAGACCCAGTACTTC
>NA|TRBJ1-2|TRBD1|13|TRBV19
CASSRDRVYGYTF
TGTGCCAGTAGTCGGGACAGGGTCTATGGCTACACCTTC
>NA|TRBJ1-2|TRBD1|17|TRBV27
CASSSSGTGGGYFGYTF
TGTGCCAGCAGTTCCTCCGGGACAGGGGGAGGGTACTTCGGCTACACCTTC
>NA|TRBJ1-2|NA|12|TRBV29-1
CSVPRGGRGYTF
TGCAGCGTTCCAAGGGGGGGTCGTGGCTACACCTTC